This entry features one T cell receptor beta chain sequence. Its antigen remains unknown. This sample stems from a study of long-term antiretroviral therapy in people with HIV. Study-level results: HIV repertoires spanned narrower CDR3 length ranges than controls.

Sequencing used immunoSEQ v3.0 at survey level. Each sample had sequencing targeting about 35,000-50,000 T-cell genomes. Sequencing was performed with immunoSEQ multiplex PCR; in TCRdb, only in-frame clones are kept and a portion is missing. Of 30,000 or so clones in the sample, around 87% were seen once. The CDR3 is made up of 15 amino acids. Between the trimmed V and J ends, which lost 1 base and 4 bases, there was a span of 11 bases. Germline values: CDR1 SGHNT, CDR2 YYREEE (reference sequence). Every participant gave one or more pre-ART and two or more post-ART PBMC samples. This TCR was sampled from a woman between 18 and 29 years old with HIV. Source: unsorted PBMCs, taken 0.5 years after starting antiretroviral therapy. V and J are TRBV5-4 and TRBJ1-4; no clear D gene. CDR3 DNA sequence: TGTGCCAGCAGCTTGCGTGGCAGAAGTAATGAAAAACTGTTTTTT. Translated, it gives CASSLRGRSNEKLFF.